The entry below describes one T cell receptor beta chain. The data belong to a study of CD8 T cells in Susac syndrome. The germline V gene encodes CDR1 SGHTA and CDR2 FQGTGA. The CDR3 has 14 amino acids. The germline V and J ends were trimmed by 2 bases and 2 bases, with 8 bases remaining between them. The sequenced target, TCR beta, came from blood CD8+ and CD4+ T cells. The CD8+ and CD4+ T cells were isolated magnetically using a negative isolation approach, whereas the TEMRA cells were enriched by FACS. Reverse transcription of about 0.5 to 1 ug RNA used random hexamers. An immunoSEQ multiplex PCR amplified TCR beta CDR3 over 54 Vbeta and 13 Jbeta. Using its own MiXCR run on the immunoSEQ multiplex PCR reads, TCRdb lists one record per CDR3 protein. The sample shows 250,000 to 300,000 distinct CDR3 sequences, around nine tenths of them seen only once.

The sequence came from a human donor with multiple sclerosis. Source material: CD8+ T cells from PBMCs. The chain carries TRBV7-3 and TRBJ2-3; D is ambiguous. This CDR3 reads CASSLGQITDTQYF. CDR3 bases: TGTGCCAGCAGCTTAGGGCAGATCACAGATACGCAGTATTTT.